What follows are 18 T cell receptor beta chains derived from one specimen sequenced in a study of blood T cell repertoires in COVID-19. Some clones are missing from TCRdb's copy, which holds only in-frame ones; the method was immunoSEQ multiplex PCR. The data hold tens of thousands of clones, with 87% observed a single time. The sample taken for sequencing was peripheral blood. These receptors all stem from a woman of 80 years or more with acute or convalescent COVID-19.

This clone was seen once. The chain employs TRBV19 and TRBJ2-2; possible D gene TRBD1, 6 bases. In germline, CDR1 is LNHDA, CDR2 SQIVND (reference sequence). The CDR3 has 15 residues. The germline V and J ends were trimmed by 7 bases and 4 bases, with 16 bases remaining between them. This CDR3 is CASTKDRIGTGELFF. The DNA for the CDR3 is TGTGCCAGTACCAAAGACAGGATAGGCACCGGGGAGCTGTTTTTT. Drawing the rest from reference TRBV19 and TRBJ2-2, the complete variable domain is DGGITQSPKYLFRKEGQNVTLSCEQNLNHDAMYWYRQDPGQGLRLIYYSQIVNDFQKGDIAEGYSVSREKKESFPLTVTSAQKNPTAFYLCASTKDRIGTGELFFGEGSRLTVL.

The rearrangement uses TRBV12-3 or TRBV12-4 and TRBJ1-1; no definite D call. The ends were cut back, 6 bases at V and 4 bases at J, with 9 bases in the middle. The CDR3 totals 12 residues. The CDR3 DNA follows: TGTGCCAGCAGGAACCCGGGCACTGAAGCTTTCTTT. Amino acid sequence: CASRNPGTEAFF.

This clone was seen only a few times. The chain is built from TRBV19 and TRBJ1-2, with D unresolved. Between the trimmed V and J ends, which lost 6 bases and 8 bases, there was a span of 10 bases. Germline values: CDR1 LNHDA, CDR2 SQIVND (reference sequence). There are 11 residues in the CDR3. This chain's CDR3 is CASRIGGGYTF. The CDR3 DNA follows: TGTGCCAGTAGAATTGGAGGGGGCTACACCTTC.

The chain has TRBV4-3 and TRBJ1-2, with TRBD1 matching over 9 bases. Unmatched junction bases numbered 6, after V lost 3 bases and J lost 4 bases. The CDR3 loop spans 15 amino acids. In germline, CDR1 is LGHNA, CDR2 YSLEER. CDR3 protein: CASSQGLDRGYGYTF. The CDR3 nucleotides read TGCGCCAGCAGCCAGGGGCTGGACAGGGGCTATGGCTACACCTTC.

This chain connects TRBV7-2 to TRBJ2-5; 9 nucleotides align to TRBD2. The J segment lost 7 bases and the V segment lost 5 bases, leaving 14 bases of the junction unmatched. The CDR3 consists of 16 residues. Germline V lookup: CDR1 SGHTA, CDR2 FQGNSA. The DNA for the CDR3 is TGTGCCAGCAGCCCGGAGGGACTAGCCGGTGATGTGACCCAGTACTTC. Protein sequence: CASSPEGLAGDVTQYF.

The chain combines TRBV9 with TRBJ2-2, with 12 bases fitting TRBD2. V lost 5 bases and J lost 5; bases outside the gene matches: 7. Germline-derived CDR1 and CDR2 are SGDLS and YYNGEE. CDR3 length: 16 residues. The CDR3 bases are TGTGCCAGCAGTCTGCTAGCGGGGGGGCAGACCGGGGAGCTGTTTTTT. Protein sequence: CASSLLAGGQTGELFF.

The chain has TRBV12-3 or TRBV12-4 and TRBJ1-5; a weak D match, TRBD1 (6 bases). The CDR3 totals 13 residues. The germline V and J ends were trimmed by 8 bases and 4 bases, with 12 bases remaining between them. The CDR3 coding sequence is TGTGCCAGCGGGGGGGCGCGAAATCAGCCCCAGCATTTT. It yields the protein CASGGARNQPQHF.

This clone was picked up one time. J is TRBJ1-4 and V is TRBV9; 8 nucleotides align to TRBD1. Trimming at V came to 4 bases and at J to 16 bases, leaving 12 bases not matched to a gene. The germline V gene has CDR1 SGDLS and CDR2 YYNGEE. The CDR3 runs 13 residues. The CDR3 loop reads CASSLPPTGERFF. In DNA, the CDR3 is TGTGCCAGCAGCCTCCCGCCGACAGGGGAACGGTTTTTT.

This chain links TRBV2 with TRBJ1-4, with D perhaps TRBD1 (5 bases). V shed 4 bases and J shed 4 bases, with 7 bases lying between them. Germline V gene lookup returns CDR1 SNHLY and CDR2 FYNNEI. CDR3 size: 13 residues. The CDR3 DNA reads as TGTGCCAGCAGTGTAGGGGTTAATGAAAAACTGTTTTTT. This codes for CASSVGVNEKLFF.

The chain recombines TRBV7-9 with TRBJ2-1, with TRBD2 identical over 7 bases. The CDR3 length is 16 residues. Germline V gives CDR1 SEHNR, CDR2 FQNEAQ (reference sequence). After removal of 5 bases from V and 7 bases from J, the junction contained 14 bases not matched to a gene. CDR3 DNA: TGTGCCAGCAGCCCATCCGGGGCGGGAGCAGGAAATGAGCAGTTCTTC. Encoded protein: CASSPSGAGAGNEQFF.

V gene TRBV19 combines with J gene TRBJ1-4; maybe TRBD1 (6 bases). The CDR3 is 15 residues long. Trimming pared 9 bases from V and 0 bases from J, leaving 14 bases between. The V gene's germline CDR1 is LNHDA and CDR2 SQIVND (reference sequence). CDR3 region: CASRGGRATNEKLFF. The DNA for the CDR3 is TGTGCCAGCAGGGGCGGAAGGGCAACTAATGAAAAACTGTTTTTT.

J is TRBJ1-2 and V is TRBV28; D gene uncertain. Germline V lookup: CDR1 MDHEN, CDR2 SYDVKM. There are 13 residues in the CDR3. V lost 7 bases and J lost 3, with 12 bases in between. The CDR3 DNA reads as TGTGCCAGCAACCGGGGAACTGACTATGGCTACACCTTC. Its translation: CASNRGTDYGYTF.

The V and J genes are TRBV3-1 (or the pseudogene TRBV3-2) and TRBJ1-5; D remains ambiguous. The germline V gene encodes CDR1 LGHDT and CDR2 YNNKEL (reference sequence). V was trimmed by 1 base and J by 5 bases, leaving 6 bases between them. This CDR3 has 13 amino acids. As DNA, the CDR3 is TGTGCCAGCAGCCAAGCTCGGGATCAGCCCCAGCATTTT. Amino acid sequence: CASSQARDQPQHF.

This clone has just one count. The CDR3 protein is CATRTQENTEAFF. CDR3 bases: TGTGCCACCAGAACCCAGGAGAACACTGAAGCTTTCTTT. V is TRBV24-1 and J is TRBJ1-1; D gene unclear. Germline V gives CDR1 KGHDR, CDR2 SFDVKD. V lost 7 bases and J 1 base, leaving 9 bases between the germline ends. The CDR3 runs to 13 residues.

This clone was counted once. The CDR3 protein is CASSHTSGGAVGYEQYF. CDR3 nucleotides: TGTGCCAGCAGTCACACTAGCGGGGGGGCTGTGGGCTACGAGCAGTACTTC. V usage is TRBV6-6 and J usage is TRBJ2-7; 13 nucleotides match TRBD2. Looked up from germline, CDR1 is MNHNY and CDR2 is SVGAGI (reference sequence). Unmatched junction bases numbered 10, after V lost 5 bases and J lost 3 bases. This CDR3 has 17 amino acids.

In this sample, this clone turned up once. This chain links TRBV9 with TRBJ2-7, with 10 bases aligning to TRBD2. This CDR3 has 13 residues. Trimming took 8 bases from V and 4 from J; bases not matched to a gene: 6. Per germline, CDR1 SGDLS and CDR2 YYNGEE. The CDR3 nucleotides read TGTGCCAGTAACCCTAGCGGGAGATACGAGCAGTACTTC. Residues: CASNPSGRYEQYF.

J is TRBJ1-5 and V is TRBV5-3; D remains ambiguous. TRBV5-3 is an ORF, and what it does is uncertain. The CDR3 is 13 amino acids. V lost 1 base and J 6 bases, leaving 8 bases between the germline ends. The chain's CDR3 is CARSLSEGQPQHF. The CDR3 nucleotides are TGTGCCAGAAGCTTGTCAGAGGGTCAGCCCCAGCATTTT.

The chain employs TRBV10-3 and TRBJ2-3; possible D gene TRBD2, 7 bases. V was cut by 8 bases and J by 3 bases, with 12 bases left in between. Germline CDR1 reads ENHRY; CDR2 reads SYGVKD. The length of the CDR3 is 13 residues. For the CDR3, the DNA is TGTGCCATCGGGGGGGGGCGTACAGATACGCAGTATTTT. This encodes CAIGGGRTDTQYF.